These T cell receptor beta chains were read from a single sample in a study of blood T cell repertoires in COVID-19. Some clones are missing from TCRdb's copy, which holds only in-frame ones; the method was immunoSEQ multiplex PCR. The table lists about 240,000 clones, about 86% of them singletons, with 2.5% to 3.5% in the top ten. Sequenced material: peripheral blood. The source of these receptors is a young woman who had recovered from COVID-19. Each CDR3 is given with its conserved first and last residue. Each record gives: clone size, V gene, J gene, D gene, CDR3 DNA, CDR3 protein. The D gene is left open where the match is weak. Clone size, where shown, is once, few, many, or a class for clones that have expanded.

>-|TRBV4-1|TRBJ2-7|TRBD1
TGCGCCAGCAGTCCGATTAAGGGACAGGGGAGGAACGAGCAGTACTTC
CASSPIKGQGRNEQYF
>-|TRBV14|TRBJ2-6|-
TGTGCCAGCAGCACTATTCAGGCCAACGTCCTGACTTTC
CASSTIQANVLTF
>-|TRBV10-3|TRBJ1-2|-
TGTGCCATCAGTGAGAGTCCAGGGTCCCAGTGGGGCTACACCTTC
CAISESPGSQWGYTF
>-|TRBV27|TRBJ1-4|-
TGTGCCAGCAGTGGGATAAGGGGGACTAATGAAAAACTGTTTTTT
CASSGIRGTNEKLFF
>-|TRBV19|TRBJ2-6|TRBD1
TGTGCCAGTAGTAAGGGACAGGGGCACTCTGGGGCCAACGTCCTGACTTTC
CASSKGQGHSGANVLTF
>-|TRBV6-1|TRBJ1-4|-
TGTGCCAGCAGTGAAGCCGGGGGGGAGGATGAAAAACTGTTTTTT
CASSEAGGEDEKLFF
>-|TRBV19|TRBJ2-7|-
TGTGCCAGTAGTATAGATCTCGGGTCAGCCGAGCAGTACTTC
CASSIDLGSAEQYF
>-|TRBV6-5|TRBJ2-7|-
TGTGCCAGCATCAGGGTCTCCGAGCAGTACTTC
CASIRVSEQYF
>-|TRBV2|TRBJ2-7|-
TGTGCCAGCACCTTGGGGGGACTTTCCTACGAGCAGTACTTC
CASTLGGLSYEQYF
>-|TRBV15|TRBJ2-3|-
TGTGCCACCAGCAAAAACGGGGGTGTGGGTACGCAGTATTTT
CATSKNGGVGTQYF
>-|TRBV5-1|TRBJ2-7|TRBD1
TGCGCCAGCAGCTCCGGGACAGGGGGGCAAGAGCAGTACTTC
CASSSGTGGQEQYF
>-|TRBV5-5|TRBJ1-2|-
TGTGCCAGCAGTCGTGGGGTGGAGGGTCATGGCTACACCTTC
CASSRGVEGHGYTF
>-|TRBV5-1|TRBJ2-7|-
TGCGCCAGCAGCTTCGACAGGAGCTACTCCTACGAGCAGTACTTC
CASSFDRSYSYEQYF
>-|TRBV4-1|TRBJ2-7|-
TGCGCCAGCAGCCAAGGGACTCTGACCTACGAGCAGTACTTC
CASSQGTLTYEQYF
>-|TRBV5-1|TRBJ2-2|TRBD2
TGCGCCAGCAGCTGGGGGGTAGCGGGGAGCACCGGGGAGCTGTTTTTT
CASSWGVAGSTGELFF
>few|TRBV5-4|TRBJ1-2|TRBD1
TGTGCCAGCAGCTGGGGGGACAGGGGGCACGTCTATGGCTACACCTTC
CASSWGDRGHVYGYTF
>-|TRBV4-1|TRBJ2-3|TRBD2
TGCGCCAGCAGCCAAGAAAAGCTAGCGGGGGGCCAGAGCACAGATACGCAGTATTTT
CASSQEKLAGGQSTDTQYF
>-|TRBV19|TRBJ2-5|-
TGTGCCACCTCAGTAGTACAGGGAGAGACCCAGTACTTC
CATSVVQGETQYF
>-|TRBV11-2|TRBJ2-1|-
TGTGCCAGCAGCTTAGTGGTGGGCTTCAGTGAGCAGTTCTTC
CASSLVVGFSEQFF
>once|TRBV18|TRBJ2-1|TRBD2
TGTGCCAGCAGGACTAGCGGGGGCAGGGATGAGCAGTTCTTC
CASRTSGGRDEQFF
>-|TRBV7-9|TRBJ2-7|-
TGTGCCAGCAGCTTTGGCTTGGCCTTTACCTACGAGCAGTACTTC
CASSFGLAFTYEQYF
>-|TRBV5-6|TRBJ2-2|TRBD1
TGTGCCAGCAGCTCTGGACAGGGAAAATTCACCGGGGAGCTGTTTTTT
CASSSGQGKFTGELFF
>-|TRBV6-5|TRBJ2-7|TRBD1
TGTGCCAGCACCCGGGACAGGGGTTTATACGAGCAGTACTTC
CASTRDRGLYEQYF
>-|TRBV2|TRBJ2-3|-
TGTGCCAGCAGTGACCGCGGTACGCAGTATTTT
CASSDRGTQYF
>-|TRBV9|TRBJ2-1|-
TGTGCCAGCAGCGTAGCCGGCAATGAGCAGTTCTTC
CASSVAGNEQFF
>-|TRBV6-5|TRBJ1-4|TRBD1
TGTGCCAGCAGCGGACAGGGGGCTAATGAAAAACTGTTTTTT
CASSGQGANEKLFF
>-|TRBV5-4|TRBJ2-6|TRBD1
TGTGCCAGCAGCTTGACAGGGGTAATTGGGGCCAACGTCCTGACTTTC
CASSLTGVIGANVLTF
>few|TRBV2|TRBJ1-4|-
TGTGCCAGCAGTGAGGACAGCGGTATGTTTTTT
CASSEDSGMFF
>-|TRBV5-6|TRBJ1-6|-
TGTGCCAGCAGCTTGGTTAACAACAATTCACCCCTCCACTTT
CASSLVNNNSPLHF
>-|TRBV2|TRBJ1-4|-
TGTGCCAGCAGTGAATTGGGGCCTGGCGAAAAACTGTTTTTT
CASSELGPGEKLFF
>-|TRBV24-1|TRBJ2-3|TRBD1
TGTGCCACCACCCCAGGGGGAACAGATACGCAGTATTTT
CATTPGGTDTQYF